The rows below give T cell receptor beta chains drawn from one sample of a study of T cells in Graves' hyperthyroidism and ophthalmopathy. TCRdb re-derived calls from the multiplex PCR reads in MiXCR, one entry per CDR3 protein. The sample lists a few hundred thousand distinct CDR3 sequences, about a fifth occurring once. Specimen: blood. The receptors were gathered from a man between 18 and 35 years old with Graves' hyperthyroidism. Both conserved end residues are part of each CDR3.

>TRBV2|TRBJ2-7
CASSQNWAYEQYF
>TRBV28|TRBJ1-5
CTSSPSKALNQPQHF
>TRBV20-1|TRBJ1-1
CSARPYRGVNTEAFF
>TRBV2|TRBJ1-3
CASSREGQFGNTIYF
>TRBV6-2/TRBV6-3|TRBJ1-1
CASSYRTGTYTEAFF
>TRBV6-2/TRBV6-3|TRBJ2-5
CASSFVGTQTQYF
>TRBV6-2/TRBV6-3|TRBJ1-1
CASRVTWGIGPEAFF
>TRBV12-3/TRBV12-4|TRBJ2-7
CASSLAPHDEQYF
>TRBV12-3/TRBV12-4|TRBJ1-5
CASSLQLGPQPQHF
>TRBV12-3/TRBV12-4|TRBJ2-5
CASSLGRPQETQYF
>TRBV12-3/TRBV12-4|TRBJ2-5
CASSLDGVHGQETQYF
>TRBV9|TRBJ2-5
CASSVAGRTQETQYF
>TRBV7-9|TRBJ1-5
CASSLGVTGQPQHF
>TRBV28|TRBJ1-5
CASSFSRGSQPQHF
>TRBV19|TRBJ2-7
CASSISGTGLYEQYF
>TRBV30|TRBJ2-5
CAWSVLGGPGETQYF
>TRBV12-3/TRBV12-4|TRBJ1-5
CASSTYGGANQPQHF
>TRBV20-1|TRBJ1-1
CSARETDRVVRNTEAFF
>TRBV12-3/TRBV12-4|TRBJ2-7
CASRAGDSYEQYF
>TRBV6-1|TRBJ1-3
CASSESGPGNTIYF
>TRBV11-3|TRBJ2-7
CASSQGGLSSYEQYF
>TRBV19|TRBJ2-7
CASSIGSVPYEQYF
>TRBV12-3/TRBV12-4|TRBJ1-5
CASSRQGRNQPQHF
>TRBV5-1|TRBJ1-1
CASSSRPDTEAFF
>TRBV7-9|TRBJ1-3
CASSFDIENTIYF
>TRBV3-1|TRBJ1-1
CASSQAQNTEAFF
>TRBV12-3/TRBV12-4|TRBJ2-5
CASSFAGQETQYF
>TRBV10-1|TRBJ1-5
CAGTCQPQHF
>TRBV6-5|TRBJ1-1
CASSLGPTEAFF
>TRBV5-1|TRBJ1-1
CASSPSDTGEAFF
>TRBV19|TRBJ2-7
CPRGALAYEQYF
>TRBV7-9|TRBJ2-2
CASSLDRTGELFF
>TRBV12-3/TRBV12-4|TRBJ2-5
CASSLGQGSPETQYF
>TRBV15|TRBJ2-7
CATSRDSWGERYEQYF
>TRBV20-1|TRBJ2-7
CSARPGLAPSYEQYF
>TRBV6-1|TRBJ2-7
CASGQGSGDYEQYF
>TRBV11-2|TRBJ1-1
CASSVPGGTTEAFF
>TRBV9|TRBJ1-5
CASSPGGGDQPQHF
>TRBV7-9|TRBJ2-2
CASNSVSGELFF
>TRBV20-1|TRBJ2-5
CSARDLTKLETQYF
>TRBV20-1|TRBJ2-3
CSARRDTDTQYF
>TRBV5-1|TRBJ1-3
CASTLSDSGSGNTIYF
>TRBV6-1|TRBJ2-5
CASRNRASGETQYF
>TRBV6-5|TRBJ1-2
CASSYSFRLGYTF
>TRBV7-9|TRBJ2-7
CASSWAPQGNEQYF
>TRBV30|TRBJ1-1
CASSRDTPGAFF
>TRBV20-1|TRBJ1-1
CSARDRRLGAHRTEAFF
>TRBV29-1|TRBJ1-2
CSVAGGDYGYTF
>TRBV6-1|TRBJ1-1
CASSLTGTGAEAFF
>TRBV2|TRBJ2-2
CASRGSPGELFF
>TRBV6-2/TRBV6-3|TRBJ1-5
CASSYYGQPQHF
>TRBV28|TRBJ1-6
CASQGALRNSPLHF
>TRBV20-1|TRBJ1-1
CSARDKSDKSLNTEAFF
>TRBV12-3/TRBV12-4|TRBJ1-5
CASGLRQDTSNQPQHF
>TRBV28|TRBJ2-7
CASRSPGGTYEQYF